This T cell receptor beta chain was documented in a study of early T cells in non-severe SARS-CoV-2 infection. For the study at large: Sequenced material consisted of bulk RNA (from unsorted whole blood), and chains were unpaired. Study-wide points: Anti-spike CD8 specificities were favored by VDJdb matching, whose results missed private and CD4 specificities.

Molecules of cDNA were individually given unique molecular identifiers that were attached to them. TCRdb itself ran the 5' RACE reads through MiXCR, one entry per CDR3 protein. The data show tens of thousands of distinct CDR3 sequences, with around 4.8% seen just once and roughly 6.7% held by the top ten. On this clonotype itself: Its antigen is undetermined.

Germline lookup yields CDR1 MNHNY and CDR2 SVGAGI (reference sequence). J lost 7 bases, V lost 6 bases, and 13 bases had no gene match. This CDR3 spans 16 amino acids. The V and J genes are TRBV6-6 and TRBJ2-2; 8 nucleotides align to TRBD2. The TCR originated in an adult who was a healthcare worker with PCR-confirmed SARS-CoV-2 infection or an uninfected control (not recorded which). Source material: whole blood. Written as DNA, the CDR3 is TGTGCCAGCAGGACTGCGACTAGCGAAAGAGTCGGGGAGCTGTTTTTT. It specifies CASRTATSERVGELFF.